This T cell receptor beta chain was recorded in a study of radiotherapy plus CTLA-4 blockade in lung cancer. Study outcomes and limitations: After radiotherapy and ipilimumab, tumor-derived clones expanded in peripheral blood.

Generated by immunoSEQ multiplex PCR, the TCRdb table keeps only in-frame clones and is missing some. The sample contains tens of thousands of clones, 55% to 75% of which appear only once. As for this clone: Its antigen is unidentified.

The source was peripheral blood, collected from a patient treated with radiotherapy plus ipilimumab. This sequence was found in a human donor with non-small cell lung cancer who had stable disease on radiotherapy plus ipilimumab.

In DNA form, the CDR3 reads TGTGCCAGCTCACCCGTACAGGGGGCTGAAGAAAAACTGTTTTTT. Its translation: CASSPVQGAEEKLFF. The chain is built from TRBV18 and TRBJ1-4; 9 bases agree with TRBD1. Germline V CDR1 and CDR2: KGHSH, LQKENI. CDR3 length equals 15 residues. After removal of 3 bases from V and 8 bases from J, the junction contained 7 bases not matched to a gene.